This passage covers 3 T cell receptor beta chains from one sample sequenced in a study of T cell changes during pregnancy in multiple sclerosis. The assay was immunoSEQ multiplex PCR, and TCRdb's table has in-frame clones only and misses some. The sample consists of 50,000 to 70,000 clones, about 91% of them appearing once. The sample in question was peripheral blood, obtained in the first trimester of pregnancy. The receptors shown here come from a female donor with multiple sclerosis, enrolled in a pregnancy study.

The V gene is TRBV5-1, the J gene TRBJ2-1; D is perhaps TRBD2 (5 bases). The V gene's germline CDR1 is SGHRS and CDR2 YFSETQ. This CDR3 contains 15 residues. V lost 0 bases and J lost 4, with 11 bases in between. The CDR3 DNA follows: TGCGCCAGCAGCTTGGGTGCAGCGGCTTACAATGAGCAGTTCTTC. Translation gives CASSLGAAAYNEQFF.

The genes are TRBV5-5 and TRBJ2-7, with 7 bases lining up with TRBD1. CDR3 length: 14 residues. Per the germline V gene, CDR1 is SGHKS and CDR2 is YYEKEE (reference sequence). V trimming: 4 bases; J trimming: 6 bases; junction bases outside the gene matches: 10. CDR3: CASSLLTGWAEQYF. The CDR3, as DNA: TGTGCCAGCAGCCTATTGACAGGGTGGGCCGAGCAGTACTTC.

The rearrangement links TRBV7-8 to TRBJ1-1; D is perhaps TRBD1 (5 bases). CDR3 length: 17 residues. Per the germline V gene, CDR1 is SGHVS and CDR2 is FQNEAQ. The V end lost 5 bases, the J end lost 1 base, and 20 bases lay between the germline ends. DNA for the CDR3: TGTGCCAGCAGCCCCTCCAGGGCCTTGTTGGGGAACACTGAAGCTTTCTTT. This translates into CASSPSRALLGNTEAFF. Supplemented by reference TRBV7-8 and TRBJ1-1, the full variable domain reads GAGVSQSPRYKVAKRGQDVALRCDPISGHVSLFWYQQALGQGPEFLTYFQNEAQLDKSGLPSDRFFAERPEGSVSTLKIQRTQQEDSAVYLCASSPSRALLGNTEAFFGQGTRLTVV.